Listed here are 10 T cell receptor beta chains from one sample, sequenced in a study of T cell repertoires in ileal Crohn's disease. Assay used: immunoSEQ multiplex PCR; TCRdb lists only in-frame clones, some missing. The data hold some 20,000 clones, with 55% to 85% observed a single time. Described time point: neoterminal ileum biopsy at postoperative endoscopy, about 6 months after surgery. The specimen was ileal tissue. These receptor sequences come from an adult with Crohn's disease.

This chain links TRBV7-2 with TRBJ1-2; maybe TRBD1 (5 bases). The CDR3 has 14 residues. Trimming removed 6 bases from V and 4 bases from J, with 15 bases in between. Germline V lookup: CDR1 SGHTA, CDR2 FQGNSA. The CDR3: CASRSAGQFYGYTF. In DNA, the CDR3 is TGTGCCAGCAGATCCGCAGGACAATTCTATGGCTACACCTTC.

The chain joins TRBV19 to TRBJ2-3, with a possible D match to TRBD2 (5 bases). V lost 4 bases and J 6 bases, leaving 11 bases between the germline ends. CDR1 LNHDA and CDR2 SQIVND come from the germline V gene (reference sequence). CDR3 length: 13 amino acids. CDR3 loop: CASSKILGDTQYF. The DNA of the CDR3 is TGTGCCAGTAGTAAGATACTAGGGGATACGCAGTATTTT.

The V call is TRBV29-1, the J call TRBJ2-2; possible D gene TRBD2, 6 bases. The CDR3 sequence is 15 residues long. In germline, CDR1 is SQVTM, CDR2 ANQGSEA. With 5 bases removed from V and 6 bases from J, the gap between germline ends came to 19 bases. The CDR3 DNA reads TGCAGCGTTCAGAGTGGCGGGGCTTTTTCCGGGGAGCTGTTTTTT. Translated, it gives CSVQSGGAFSGELFF.

V usage is TRBV15 and J usage is TRBJ2-7, with a tentative D call TRBD2 (5 bases). Germline-derived CDR1 and CDR2 are LNHNV and YYDKDF (reference sequence). Trimming removed 1 base at V and 3 bases at J, with 10 bases between. The CDR3 has 14 amino acids. For the CDR3, the DNA is TGTGCCACCAGCAGAGGTGCCCGGGGCTACGAGCAGTACTTC. Translation: CATSRGARGYEQYF. Full variable domain (rest looked up from reference TRBV15 and TRBJ2-7): DAMVIQNPRYQVTQFGKPVTLSCSQTLNHNVMYWYQQKSSQAPKLLFHYYDKDFNNEADTPDNFQSRRPNTSFCFLDIRSPGLGDTAMYLCATSRGARGYEQYFGPGTRLTVT.

This sequence joins TRBV19 and TRBJ2-5, with a weak D call TRBD1 (6 bases). The CDR3 spans 15 residues. Germline V gene sequence: CDR1 LNHDA, CDR2 SQIVND (reference sequence). V lost 3 bases and J lost 10, with 21 bases in between. The CDR3 sequence is CASSMGVVQGMDQYF. CDR3 nucleotide sequence: TGTGCCAGTAGTATGGGGGTTGTCCAGGGGATGGACCAGTACTTC.

The gene calls are TRBV6-5 and TRBJ2-7; 7 bases map to TRBD2. This CDR3 contains 15 residues. Per the germline V gene, CDR1 is MNHEY and CDR2 is SVGAGI. The V and J ends lost 2 bases and 3 bases, in that order; junction bases with no gene match: 7. CDR3: CASSYASGGNYEQYF. As DNA, the CDR3 is TGTGCCAGCAGTTACGCTAGCGGAGGAAACTACGAGCAGTACTTC.

This chain links TRBV5-5 with TRBJ2-7; the D gene is possibly TRBD1 (5 bases). CDR3 length: 14 amino acids. V lost 0 bases, J lost 3 bases, and 10 bases lay in between. Germline assignment: CDR1 SGHKS and CDR2 YYEKEE (reference sequence). CDR3 sequence: CASSLGTSSYEQYF. The CDR3 nucleotides read TGTGCCAGCAGCTTGGGGACATCAAGCTACGAGCAGTACTTC.

The rearrangement joins TRBV15 to TRBJ1-5, with TRBD1 identical over 9 bases. The trim removed 1 base at V and 9 bases at J, leaving 4 bases unmatched. CDR3 length: 14 amino acids. Germline values: CDR1 LNHNV, CDR2 YYDKDF (reference sequence). CDR3 nucleotides: TGTGCCACCAGCAGAGCGGACAGGGGAAGGCCCCAGCATTTT. This translates into CATSRADRGRPQHF.

The chain combines TRBV30 with TRBJ1-1, with 7 bases fitting TRBD1. The trim removed 2 bases at V and 9 bases at J, leaving 6 bases unmatched. The germline V gene encodes CDR1 GTSNPN and CDR2 SVGIG (reference sequence). This CDR3 contains 12 residues. DNA for the CDR3: TGTGCCTGGAGTACAGGGGCGAAACAAGCTTTCTTT. Translated: CAWSTGAKQAFF.

The chain links TRBV4-3 to TRBJ1-2; a weak D match, TRBD1 (6 bases). The CDR3 consists of 13 residues. V lost 4 bases to trimming and J lost 2 bases, with 8 bases between them. Germline V CDR1 and CDR2: LGHNA, YSLEER. The CDR3 nucleotides read TGCGCCAGCAGCCGTACAGGGAACTATGGCTACACCTTC. As protein: CASSRTGNYGYTF.